This is a list of T cell receptor beta chains from one sample in a study of T cell responses to AZD1222 COVID-19 vaccine. This table comes from immunoSEQ multiplex PCR, and its TCRdb copy is limited to in-frame clones, with some not included. The sample shows some 100,000 clones, over 75% of them seen only once. Sequences were derived from peripheral blood, sampled on day 0 of AZD1222 vaccination. The receptors shown here come from an adult in good health. The CDR3 runs from the conserved cysteine through the conserved F or W. The order of the fields is J gene, V gene, clone size, D gene, CDR3 protein, CDR3 DNA. D genes are given only for firm matches. The size entry is marked missing in some rows and otherwise reads once, few, many or a size class.

j_gene: TRBJ2-4; v_gene: TRBV11-1; abundance: NA; d_gene: NA; CDR3aa: CASSRDGAKNIQYF; CDR3nt: TGTGCCAGCAGCCGGGACGGGGCCAAAAACATTCAGTACTTC
j_gene: TRBJ2-7; v_gene: TRBV19; abundance: NA; d_gene: TRBD1; CDR3aa: CASSKPGQPYEQYF; CDR3nt: TGTGCCAGTAGTAAACCGGGACAGCCCTACGAGCAGTACTTC
j_gene: TRBJ1-6; v_gene: TRBV5-1; abundance: NA; d_gene: TRBD1; CDR3aa: CASSPGTGERPLHF; CDR3nt: TGCGCCAGCAGCCCCGGTACAGGGGAGAGACCCCTCCACTTT
j_gene: TRBJ1-2; v_gene: TRBV5-6; abundance: NA; d_gene: NA; CDR3aa: CASRPGASAYGYTF; CDR3nt: TGTGCCAGCAGACCAGGGGCGTCAGCCTATGGCTACACCTTC
j_gene: TRBJ1-2; v_gene: TRBV5-1; abundance: once; d_gene: TRBD1; CDR3aa: CASTSGTGGGFVYGYTF; CDR3nt: TGCGCCAGCACCTCCGGGACAGGGGGCGGATTCGTCTATGGCTACACCTTC
j_gene: TRBJ1-4; v_gene: TRBV10-3; abundance: NA; d_gene: NA; CDR3aa: CAISQGPNEKLFF; CDR3nt: TGTGCCATCAGTCAGGGGCCTAATGAAAAACTGTTTTTT
j_gene: TRBJ2-7; v_gene: TRBV6-5; abundance: NA; d_gene: TRBD2; CDR3aa: CASSPGGGWYEQYF; CDR3nt: TGTGCCAGCAGCCCCGGGGGGGGCTGGTACGAGCAGTACTTC
j_gene: TRBJ1-2; v_gene: TRBV25-1; abundance: NA; d_gene: NA; CDR3aa: CASSESAAIYGYTF; CDR3nt: TGTGCCAGCAGTGAATCGGCAGCTATCTATGGCTACACCTTC
j_gene: TRBJ1-2; v_gene: TRBV19; abundance: NA; d_gene: NA; CDR3aa: CASTGFNYGYTF; CDR3nt: TGTGCCAGTACAGGATTTAACTATGGCTACACCTTC
j_gene: TRBJ1-1; v_gene: TRBV7-3; abundance: NA; d_gene: NA; CDR3aa: CASSLDQNTEAFF; CDR3nt: TGTGCCAGCAGCTTAGACCAGAACACTGAAGCTTTCTTT
j_gene: TRBJ1-5; v_gene: TRBV30; abundance: NA; d_gene: NA; CDR3aa: CAWSANYDLYSNQPQHF; CDR3nt: TGTGCCTGGAGTGCCAATTACGACCTTTACAGCAATCAGCCCCAGCATTTT
j_gene: TRBJ2-2; v_gene: TRBV11-2; abundance: NA; d_gene: NA; CDR3aa: CASSLIYTGELFF; CDR3nt: TGTGCCAGCAGCTTAATCTACACCGGGGAGCTGTTTTTT
j_gene: TRBJ2-5; v_gene: TRBV11-2; abundance: NA; d_gene: NA; CDR3aa: CASSLGGRATQETQYF; CDR3nt: TGTGCCAGCAGCTTAGGGGGACGGGCGACCCAAGAGACCCAGTACTTC
j_gene: TRBJ2-3; v_gene: TRBV6-5; abundance: NA; d_gene: NA; CDR3aa: CASSYSFGGNTDTQYF; CDR3nt: TGTGCCAGCAGTTACTCGTTCGGGGGCAACACAGATACGCAGTATTTT
j_gene: TRBJ1-5; v_gene: TRBV30; abundance: NA; d_gene: NA; CDR3aa: CAWSWGRRGGNQPQHF; CDR3nt: TGTGCCTGGAGTTGGGGGCGCAGGGGAGGCAATCAGCCCCAGCATTTT
j_gene: TRBJ1-1; v_gene: TRBV2; abundance: NA; d_gene: NA; CDR3aa: CASSVDGGAFF; CDR3nt: TGTGCCAGCAGTGTCGATGGAGGAGCTTTCTTT
j_gene: TRBJ2-7; v_gene: TRBV20-1; abundance: NA; d_gene: NA; CDR3aa: CSASSGWPYEQYF; CDR3nt: TGCAGTGCTAGTTCCGGGTGGCCCTACGAGCAGTACTTC
j_gene: TRBJ1-1; v_gene: TRBV29-1; abundance: NA; d_gene: NA; CDR3aa: CSGAQGTNTEAFF; CDR3nt: TGCAGCGGGGCCCAGGGCACGAACACTGAAGCTTTCTTT
j_gene: TRBJ1-4; v_gene: TRBV9; abundance: NA; d_gene: NA; CDR3aa: CASSVEGGLEKLFF; CDR3nt: TGTGCCAGCAGCGTAGAAGGGGGACTAGAAAAACTGTTTTTT
j_gene: TRBJ2-1; v_gene: TRBV27; abundance: NA; d_gene: TRBD2; CDR3aa: CASSLGVAGHNEQFF; CDR3nt: TGTGCCAGCAGTTTGGGGGTAGCGGGCCACAATGAGCAGTTCTTC
j_gene: TRBJ2-1; v_gene: TRBV3-1/TRBV3-2; abundance: NA; d_gene: TRBD2; CDR3aa: CASSPPGLAFLGEFF; CDR3nt: TGTGCCAGCAGCCCGCCGGGACTAGCGTTTCTTGGCGAGTTCTTC
j_gene: TRBJ2-2; v_gene: TRBV19; abundance: once; d_gene: NA; CDR3aa: CASTQFGNTGELFF; CDR3nt: TGTGCCAGTACCCAATTTGGGAACACCGGGGAGCTGTTTTTT
j_gene: TRBJ2-7; v_gene: TRBV6-6; abundance: NA; d_gene: TRBD1; CDR3aa: CASSKGQAYEQYF; CDR3nt: TGTGCCAGCAGTAAAGGACAGGCCTACGAGCAGTACTTC